Listed below are T cell receptor beta chains from one sample, sequenced in a study of T-cell memory formation after mild COVID-19. Each CDR3 protein is one row after TCRdb ran MiXCR on the 5' RACE reads. Altogether 350,000 to 550,000 distinct CDR3 sequences are present, more than 15% being singletons, with the ten largest covering 20% to 25%. Sequenced: PBMCs or a T cell subset sorted from them (not recorded which). The receptors shown here come from a man between 18 and 29 years old who had mild COVID-19 (a few samples of this study predate the infection). Cell type and time point are not known. Each CDR3 is given without its conserved first and last residue. Rows may omit the clone size; those that give it use once, few, many or a size class.

clone_size	v_call	j_call	cdr3_length	cdr3_aa
-	TRBV9	TRBJ1-1	13	ASSVEGRSNTEAF
few	TRBV7-8	TRBJ1-2	13	ASSLQGGEVHGYT
-	TRBV7-2	TRBJ2-6	14	ASRTLLASGANVLT
few	TRBV7-2	TRBJ2-5	12	ASSSSGGEKTQY
-	TRBV4-3	TRBJ1-3	12	ASSQSGAGNTIY
-	TRBV5-1	TRBJ2-5	12	ASSFARRGETQY
few	TRBV6-2/TRBV6-3	TRBJ1-2	15	ASSRFSPGLANYGYT
few	TRBV7-2	TRBJ2-7	13	ASSPSLLRSYEQY
-	TRBV3-1	TRBJ2-7	14	ASSRHQGLSSYEQY
-	TRBV10-1	TRBJ2-7	11	ASSAGLFYEQY
-	TRBV5-1	TRBJ1-1	12	ASSYWQGDLGAF
few	TRBV6-5	TRBJ2-7	10	ASSYTGTEQY
-	TRBV7-8	TRBJ2-2	14	ASSSRTSPNTGELF
few	TRBV9	TRBJ2-5	13	ASSVVPSESETQY
few	TRBV12-3/TRBV12-4	TRBJ2-7	11	ASSLRRVYEQY
-	TRBV5-1	TRBJ2-5	13	ASSLVQGNRETQY
few	TRBV6-2/TRBV6-3	TRBJ1-5	16	ASSWSGTGGLSNQPQH
few	TRBV7-2	TRBJ2-1	14	ASTPVMGTHYNEQF
few	TRBV12-3/TRBV12-4	TRBJ1-1	13	ASRSPSGWGTEAF
-	TRBV4-2	TRBJ2-6	15	ASSPNPTQSGANVLT
-	TRBV28	TRBJ2-5	12	ASSFRTELETQY
few	TRBV20-1	TRBJ1-6	13	SASGNGGSVSPLH
many	TRBV7-9	TRBJ1-2	10	ASRDRVEGYT
-	TRBV24-1	TRBJ2-4	12	ATSAGVAKNIQY
-	TRBV5-1	TRBJ2-3	14	ASSLSGRGGTDTQY
-	TRBV12-3/TRBV12-4	TRBJ1-5	13	ASSTTGDSNQPQH
few	TRBV7-2	TRBJ2-3	15	ASSLWGSGASTDTQY
-	TRBV24-1	TRBJ1-2	11	ATGGDKEYGYT
few	TRBV5-5	TRBJ2-6	14	ASSLGVYSGANVLT
-	TRBV12-3/TRBV12-4	TRBJ1-1	11	ASSFGRRSEAF
-	TRBV20-1	TRBJ2-7	12	SARPRQSSYEQY
-	TRBV18	TRBJ2-7	13	ASSPGTSGEYEQY
-	TRBV7-3	TRBJ2-5	11	ASSLGSMQTQY
-	TRBV3-1	TRBJ2-4	12	ASSTPGQDNIQY
few	TRBV7-9	TRBJ1-1	12	ASSKTGFSAEAF
few	TRBV5-1	TRBJ2-6	12	ASSLDPGANVLT
few	TRBV7-9	TRBJ2-3	17	ASRPARNSGTETTDTQY
-	TRBV6-5	TRBJ1-2	13	ASSYVGAAGYGYT
few	TRBV9	TRBJ1-1	13	ASSDEDGTNTEAF
few	TRBV12-3/TRBV12-4	TRBJ1-1	10	ASTWGTTEAF
-	TRBV6-1	TRBJ1-6	12	ASSEAGVGSPLH
many	TRBV7-3	TRBJ2-3	15	ASSTRDGRENTDTQY
few	TRBV14	TRBJ2-1	13	ASSPGPLSYNEQF
-	TRBV2	TRBJ2-5	11	ASSAATQETQY
-	TRBV7-3	TRBJ2-7	11	ASSPEPRGEQY
-	TRBV20-1	TRBJ2-7	11	SAGGPSHYEQY